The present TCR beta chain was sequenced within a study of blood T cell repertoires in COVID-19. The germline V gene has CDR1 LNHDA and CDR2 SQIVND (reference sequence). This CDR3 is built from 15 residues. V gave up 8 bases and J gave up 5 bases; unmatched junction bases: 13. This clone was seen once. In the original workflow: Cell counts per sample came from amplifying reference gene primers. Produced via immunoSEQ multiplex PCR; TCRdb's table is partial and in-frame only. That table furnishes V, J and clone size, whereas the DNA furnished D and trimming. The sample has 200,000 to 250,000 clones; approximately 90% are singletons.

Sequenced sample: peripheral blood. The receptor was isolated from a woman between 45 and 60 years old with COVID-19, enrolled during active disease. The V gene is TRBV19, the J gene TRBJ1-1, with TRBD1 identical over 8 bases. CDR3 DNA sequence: TGTGCCAGTTACCTCTACCGGACAGGGCATACTGAAGCTTTCTTT. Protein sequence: CASYLYRTGHTEAFF.